This TCR beta chain was recovered during a study of cytomegalovirus exposure and HLA in healthy donors. 13 Jbeta primers and 60 Vbeta primers were used for the PCR. Some clones are missing from TCRdb's copy, which holds only in-frame ones; the method was immunoSEQ multiplex PCR. The sample holds 99,000 or so clones, over 12% seen once. This clone was seen only a few times. CDR1 is PRHDT, CDR2 FYEKMQ, per germline (reference sequence). Trimming removed 0 bases from V and 5 bases from J, with 10 bases in between. This CDR3 is 15 amino acids long. This TCR came from a female donor in good health and CMV-seronegative. The specimen sequenced was PBMCs. The J gene is TRBJ1-4, the V gene TRBV13; D is unresolved. The CDR3 protein is CASSLGRVVNEKLFF. The CDR3 DNA reads as TGTGCCAGCAGCTTAGGGAGGGTAGTGAATGAAAAACTGTTTTTT.